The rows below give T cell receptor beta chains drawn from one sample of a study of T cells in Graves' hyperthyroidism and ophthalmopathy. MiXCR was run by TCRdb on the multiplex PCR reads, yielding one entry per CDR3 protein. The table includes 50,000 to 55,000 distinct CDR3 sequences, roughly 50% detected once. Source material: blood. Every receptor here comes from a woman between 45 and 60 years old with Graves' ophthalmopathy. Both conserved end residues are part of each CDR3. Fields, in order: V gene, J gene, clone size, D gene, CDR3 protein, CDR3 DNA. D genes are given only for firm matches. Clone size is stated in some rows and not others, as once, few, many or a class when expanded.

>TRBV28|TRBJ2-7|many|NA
CASSSGRTPYEQYF
TGTGCCAGCAGTTCGGGACGGACCCCCTACGAGCAGTACTTC
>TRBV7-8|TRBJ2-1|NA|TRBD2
CASTSGTSGMYEQFF
TGTGCCAGCACCTCCGGGACTAGCGGGATGTATGAGCAGTTCTTC
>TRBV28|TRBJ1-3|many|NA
CASSLPGRNTIYF
TGTGCCAGCAGTTTACCCGGGAGAAACACCATATATTTT
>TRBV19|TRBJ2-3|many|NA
CASSVGQTSSTDTQYF
TGTGCCAGTAGTGTCGGACAGACCTCTAGCACAGATACGCAGTATTTT
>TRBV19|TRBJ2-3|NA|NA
CASSRETEADTQCF
TGCGCCAGTAGTAGGGAGACAGAAGCAGATACGCAGTGTTTT
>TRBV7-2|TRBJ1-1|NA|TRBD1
CAGSWTGDEAFF
TGTGCCGGCAGCTGGACAGGGGACGAAGCTTTCTTC
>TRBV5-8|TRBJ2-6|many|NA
CASSLDTGANVLTF
TGTGCCAGCAGCTTGGATACTGGGGCCAACGTCCTGACTTTC
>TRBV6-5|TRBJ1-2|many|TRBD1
CASSPSPGQSLYGYTF
TGTGCCAGCAGTCCTTCCCCGGGACAGAGTTTATATGGCTACACCTTC
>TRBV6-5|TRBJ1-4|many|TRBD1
CASNTGTGDEKLFF
TGTGCCAGCAACACCGGGACAGGGGATGAAAAACTGTTTTTT
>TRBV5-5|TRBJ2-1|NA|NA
CASSLSGRDEEQFF
TGTGCCAGCAGCTTGAGTGGCCGGGACGAGGAGCAGTTCTTC
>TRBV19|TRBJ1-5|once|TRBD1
CASKAGTGRTQPQDF
TGTGCCAGTAAAGCCGGGACAGGGCGGACTCAGCCCCAGGATTTT
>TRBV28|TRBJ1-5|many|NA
CASSLRAGHNQPQHF
TGTGCCAGCAGTTTACGGGCAGGACACAATCAGCCCCAGCATTTT
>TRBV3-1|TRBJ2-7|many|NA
CASSPGHEQYF
TGTGCCAGCAGCCCTGGACACGAGCAGTACTTC
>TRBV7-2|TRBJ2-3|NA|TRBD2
CASSPRLAADTQYF
TGTGCCAGCAGCCCAAGACTAGCGGCAGATACGCAGTATTTT
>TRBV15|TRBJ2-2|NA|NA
CATSRGTETGELFF
TGTGCCACCAGCAGAGGGACCGAGACCGGGGAGCTGTTTTTT
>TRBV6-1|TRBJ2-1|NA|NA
CASVRVNEQFF
TGTGCCAGCGTCAGGGTAAATGAGCAGTTCTTC
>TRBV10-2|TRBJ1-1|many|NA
CASSQTLTKGNTEAFF
TGCGCCAGCAGTCAGACACTAACCAAGGGGAACACTGAAGCTTTCTTT
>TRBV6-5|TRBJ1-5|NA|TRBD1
CASSYLAGTGTDSNQPQHF
TGTGCCAGCAGTTACCTTGCCGGGACAGGGACCGATAGCAATCAGCCCCAGCATTTT
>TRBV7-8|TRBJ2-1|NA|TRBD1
CASSQVPPGQVDNEQFF
TGCGCCAGCAGCCAAGTTCCCCCGGGACAGGTCGACAATGAGCAGTTCTTC
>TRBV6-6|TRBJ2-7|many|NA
CASRNRDGAYEQYF
TGTGCCAGCAGGAACAGGGACGGCGCCTACGAGCAGTACTTC
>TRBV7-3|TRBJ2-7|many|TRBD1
CASSLTGQGSYEQYF
TGTGCCAGCAGCTTAACGGGACAGGGCTCCTACGAGCAGTACTTC
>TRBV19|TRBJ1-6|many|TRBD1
CASSMGQGGHSPLHF
TGTGCCAGTAGTATGGGACAGGGGGGACATTCACCCCTCCACTTT
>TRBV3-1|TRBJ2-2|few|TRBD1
CASGPGTGYTGELFF
TGTGCCAGCGGGCCCGGGACAGGGTACACCGGGGAGCTGTTTTTT
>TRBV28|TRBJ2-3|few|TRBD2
CASSSGLAVTDTQYF
TGTGCCAGCAGTTCGGGACTAGCGGTCACAGATACGCAGTATTTT
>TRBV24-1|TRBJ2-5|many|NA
CATSDLGQETQYF
TGTGCCACCAGTGATTTAGGACAAGAGACCCAGTACTTC
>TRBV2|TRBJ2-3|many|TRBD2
CASRLAGYTDTQYF
TGTGCCAGCAGGCTAGCGGGGTACACAGATACGCAGTATTTT
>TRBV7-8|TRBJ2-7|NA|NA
CASSLAGVEEQYF
TGTGCCAGCAGCTTAGCTGGGGTCGAGGAGCAGTACTTC
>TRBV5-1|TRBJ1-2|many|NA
CASRKDSLNYGYTF
TGCGCCAGCAGAAAAGACAGTCTTAACTATGGCTACACCTTC
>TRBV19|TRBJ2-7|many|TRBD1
CATQRGQGQYYEQYF
TGTGCCACTCAAAGGGGACAGGGGCAGTACTACGAGCAGTACTTC
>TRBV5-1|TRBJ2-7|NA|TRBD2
CASSLTASGYEQYF
TGCGCCAGCAGCTTGACGGCTAGCGGCTACGAGCAGTACTTC
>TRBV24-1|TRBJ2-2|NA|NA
CTTSSETGELFF
TGTACCACTAGTTCGGAAACCGGGGAGCTGTTTTTT
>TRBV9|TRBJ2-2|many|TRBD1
CASSVEGQGDSLGELFF
TGTGCCAGCAGCGTAGAGGGACAGGGGGATTCACTCGGGGAGCTGTTTTTT
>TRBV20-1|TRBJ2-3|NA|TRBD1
CSAARGRNTDTQYF
TGCAGTGCTGCAAGGGGGCGGAACACAGATACGCAGTATTTT
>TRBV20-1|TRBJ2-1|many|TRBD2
CSASKRGGNNEQFF
TGCAGTGCTAGCAAGCGGGGGGGAAACAATGAGCAGTTCTTC
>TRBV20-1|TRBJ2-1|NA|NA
CSAPNIADSYNEQLF
TGTAGTGCCCCCAATATAGCGGACTCCTACAATGAGCAGCTCTTC
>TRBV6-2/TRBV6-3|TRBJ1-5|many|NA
CASRPVQGTNQPQHF
TGTGCCAGCAGGCCCGTTCAGGGCACCAATCAGCCCCAGCATTTT
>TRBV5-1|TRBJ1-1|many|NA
CASSLDAGRRNTEAFF
TGCGCCAGCAGCTTGGATGCAGGGCGGCGGAACACTGAAGCTTTCTTT
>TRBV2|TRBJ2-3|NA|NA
CASSGQGLSPTDTQYF
TGTGCCAGCAGTGGTCAGGGGTTGTCTCCCACAGATACGCAGTATTTT
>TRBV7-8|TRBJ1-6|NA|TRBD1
CASRHGQGGSPLHF
TGTGCCAGCAGACACGGACAGGGTGGTTCACCCCTCCACTTT
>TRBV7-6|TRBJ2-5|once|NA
CASSLSGWGNEETQYF
TGTGCCAGCAGCCTTTCGGGGTGGGGGAATGAAGAGACCCAGTACTTC
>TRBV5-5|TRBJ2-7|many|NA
CASSLGASYEQYF
TGTGCCAGCAGCTTGGGGGCCTCCTACGAGCAGTACTTC
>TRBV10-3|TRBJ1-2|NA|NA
CAILEAGGYTF
TGTGCCATCCTCGAGGCCGGCGGCTACACCTTC
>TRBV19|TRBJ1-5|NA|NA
CASSSRRGDYSNQPQHF
TGTGCCAGTAGTTCCCGGAGAGGAGACTATAGCAATCAGCCCCAGCATTTT
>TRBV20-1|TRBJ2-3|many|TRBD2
CSARGGASGWDTQYF
TGCAGTGCTAGAGGAGGGGCTAGCGGGTGGGATACGCAGTATTTT
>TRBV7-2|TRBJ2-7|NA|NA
CASSPGPGRAHEQYF
TGTGCCAGCAGCCCAGGGCCTGGCAGGGCACACGAGCAGTACTTC
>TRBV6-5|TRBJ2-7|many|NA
CASSYKGFSYEQYF
TGTGCCAGCAGTTACAAGGGATTCTCCTACGAGCAGTACTTC
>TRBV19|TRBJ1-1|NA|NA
CAGSIVLNTEASF
TGTGCCGGTAGTATAGTACTGAACACTGAAGCTTCCTTT
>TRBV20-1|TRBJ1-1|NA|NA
CSARGDRNTEAFF
TGCAGTGCTAGAGGCGACAGGAACACTGAAGCTTTCTTT
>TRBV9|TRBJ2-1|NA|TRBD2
CASSVGTSDRGEQFF
TGTGCCAGCAGCGTAGGGACTAGCGATCGAGGTGAGCAGTTCTTC
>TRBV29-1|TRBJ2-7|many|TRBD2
CSVDVGGSYEQYF
TGCAGCGTTGATGTCGGGGGGTCCTACGAGCAGTACTTC
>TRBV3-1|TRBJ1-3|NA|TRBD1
CASSPYAGGDTIYF
TGTGCCAGCAGCCCCTACGCAGGGGGGGACACCATATATTTT
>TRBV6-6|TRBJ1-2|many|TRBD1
CASSLPGQATYGYTF
TGTGCCAGCAGCCTCCCAGGACAGGCCACCTATGGCTACACCTTC
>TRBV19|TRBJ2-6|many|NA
CASSIVTGRGLSGANVLTF
TGTGCCAGTAGTATAGTTACAGGAAGGGGACTCTCTGGGGCCAACGTCCTGACTTTC
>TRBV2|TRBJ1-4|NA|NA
CASSEEGQAGGKLFF
TGTGCCAGCAGTGAAGAGGGTCAAGCGGGTGGAAAACTGTTTTTT
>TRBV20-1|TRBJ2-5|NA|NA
CSVGQGGQPQYF
TGCAGTGTGGGGCAGGGAGGACAGCCCCAGTACTTC
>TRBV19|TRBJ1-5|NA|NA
CAGSISGNQPRHF
TGTGCCGGTAGTATATCGGGAAATCAGCCCCGGCATTTT
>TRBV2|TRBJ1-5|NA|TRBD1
CASSLGGGQGNQPQHF
TGTGCCAGCAGCCTGGGGGGAGGACAGGGCAATCAGCCCCAGCATTTT